This record concerns one T cell receptor (beta chain) sequence. Its antigen is unknown. At one end the junction does not follow the germline gene, possibly because of a read error. The immunoSEQ Assay, a bias-controlled multiplex PCR, was used to amplify TCRbeta CDR3 regions from genomic DNA. The original methods were these. The number of nucleated cells in each sample was estimated by amplification of reference gene primers within the assay. To quantify the absolute abundance of each unique TCRbeta CDR3 rearrangement, sequence reads were collapsed and filtered. Productive Simpson clonality was computed per sample as the square root of Simpson's diversity index over productive rearrangements. Here the immuneACCESS table is served through TCRdb, limited to in-frame sequences with V and J called. Missing clones are a known gap in these copies; in checked studies unresolved V genes cover under half, and the rest lacks a known reason. V, J and clone size reflect that table, while D and trimming were determined from the DNA. Recorded for this sample are around 130,000 clones; about four fifths of them occurred a single time. The ten largest clonotypes hold roughly 15% of the sample.

These data originate in a study of blood T cell repertoires in COVID-19 (dated by TCRdb to the early 2020s). Regarding the research as a whole: Collaborator samples came from the United States, Italy and Spain and covered acute and convalescent phases of COVID-19. The material from the prospective study consisted of cDNA or gDNA derived from T cells, B-cell-depleted T cells, or PBMCs. The dataset comprised deeply sampled blood TCRbeta repertoires from subjects exposed to, actively infected with, or recovered from COVID-19. The repertoires were released in a freely available public database intended as a resource for research on the immune response to SARS-CoV-2. The samples were drawn from the first 160 participants of the ongoing ImmuneRACE study and from 950 to 1,500 subjects provided by 6 global collaborators. The sample metadata nearly always contained a de-identified subject ID, COVID-19 status, age in years and sex. Where available, HLA class I and class II types were taken from metadata supplied by the sample provider and were not determined by assay-based typing.

CDR1 GTSNPN and CDR2 SVGIG were looked up in the germline V gene (reference sequence). The CDR3 numbers 12 residues from cysteine through phenylalanine. Only CDR3 DNA is held: 36 bases, read in frame from base 1. Beyond this particular receptor, the publication reports: Clinical and demographic metadata were provided uncurated, with the amount varying by source and participant.

The collaborating institutions used their own protocols to collect whole blood in K2EDTA tubes. Collaborator samples were shipped for TCRbeta analysis as frozen whole blood, isolated PBMCs, or DNA extracted from either sample type. The receptor was isolated from a woman between 45 and 60 years old with acute or convalescent COVID-19. The chain is assembled from TRBV30 and TRBJ2-7; perhaps TRBD1 is the D gene, with 6 bases matching. The sample was peripheral blood. Here is the DNA: TGTGCCTGGGATCGGGACAAGGACGAACAGTACTTC. It translates to CAWDRDKDEQYF.